A selection of T cell receptor beta chains follows, all from one sample in a study of T-cell memory formation after mild COVID-19. TCRdb ran MiXCR on the 5' RACE reads and lists one entry per CDR3 protein. This table holds roughly 320,000 distinct CDR3 sequences, around 27% found once. Sequences were obtained from PBMCs or a T cell subset sorted from them (not recorded which). The receptors stem from an adult woman who had mild COVID-19 (a few samples of this study predate the infection). Cell type and time point are not known. Each CDR3 is given with its conserved first and last residue. The order of the fields is CDR3 DNA, CDR3 protein, CDR3 length, V gene, J gene, clone size, D gene. The D gene is left open where the match is weak. Clone size, where shown, is once, few, many, or a class for clones that have expanded.

CDR3nt: TGTGCCAGCAAAGGACCCGGGAATGAGCAGTTCTTC; CDR3aa: CASKGPGNEQFF; len: 12; v_gene: TRBV6-5; j_gene: TRBJ2-1; abundance: -; d_gene: -
CDR3nt: TGCAGTGCTAACACCGGGCAGGGGAGGAATCAGCCCCAGCATTTT; CDR3aa: CSANTGQGRNQPQHF; len: 15; v_gene: TRBV20-1; j_gene: TRBJ1-5; abundance: -; d_gene: -
CDR3nt: TGTGCCAGCAGCCAGGGACTAGCGTGGAATGAGCAGTTCTTC; CDR3aa: CASSQGLAWNEQFF; len: 14; v_gene: TRBV7-6; j_gene: TRBJ2-1; abundance: few; d_gene: TRBD2
CDR3nt: TGTGCCAGCTCACCTGGAACATCTAACTATGGCTACACCTTC; CDR3aa: CASSPGTSNYGYTF; len: 14; v_gene: TRBV18; j_gene: TRBJ1-2; abundance: -; d_gene: -
CDR3nt: TGCGCCAGCAGCCAACCTCGTCGTGGGAGCAATGAGCAGTTCTTC; CDR3aa: CASSQPRRGSNEQFF; len: 15; v_gene: TRBV4-1; j_gene: TRBJ2-1; abundance: few; d_gene: -
CDR3nt: TGTGCCATCAAGGTGGGGAGCACAGATACGCAGTATTTT; CDR3aa: CAIKVGSTDTQYF; len: 13; v_gene: TRBV10-3; j_gene: TRBJ2-3; abundance: once; d_gene: -
CDR3nt: TGCGCCAGCAGCTTGAGTACTAGTAGAGCGAGTGAGCAGTTCTTC; CDR3aa: CASSLSTSRASEQFF; len: 15; v_gene: TRBV5-1; j_gene: TRBJ2-1; abundance: few; d_gene: -
CDR3nt: TGTGCCAGCAGCTTCCGGACAGCTAACTATGGCTACACCTTC; CDR3aa: CASSFRTANYGYTF; len: 14; v_gene: TRBV7-2; j_gene: TRBJ1-2; abundance: -; d_gene: -
CDR3nt: TGTGCCAGCAGTTTCAGCTTTTTATCTGGGGCCAACGTCCTGACTTTC; CDR3aa: CASSFSFLSGANVLTF; len: 16; v_gene: TRBV27; j_gene: TRBJ2-6; abundance: -; d_gene: -
CDR3nt: TGTGCCAGCAGCCCCGGCTGGGGTTCACCCCTCCACTTT; CDR3aa: CASSPGWGSPLHF; len: 13; v_gene: TRBV11-2; j_gene: TRBJ1-6; abundance: -; d_gene: -
CDR3nt: TGCAGTGCTACGGGCCAGACTAGCGGGGTCTACGAGCAGTACTTC; CDR3aa: CSATGQTSGVYEQYF; len: 15; v_gene: TRBV20-1; j_gene: TRBJ2-7; abundance: many; d_gene: TRBD2
CDR3nt: TGCGCCAGCAGCACACAGCCGGGACAGTACTACGAGCAGTACTTC; CDR3aa: CASSTQPGQYYEQYF; len: 15; v_gene: TRBV4-1; j_gene: TRBJ2-7; abundance: few; d_gene: TRBD1
CDR3nt: TGTGCCAGCATAGGGGATAAGATCCACTACGAGCAGTACTTC; CDR3aa: CASIGDKIHYEQYF; len: 14; v_gene: TRBV6-8; j_gene: TRBJ2-7; abundance: few; d_gene: -
CDR3nt: TGTGCCAGCAGCCAAGATCACGGGTTGCACAACTATGGCTACACCTTC; CDR3aa: CASSQDHGLHNYGYTF; len: 16; v_gene: TRBV3-1; j_gene: TRBJ1-2; abundance: once; d_gene: -
CDR3nt: TGCGCCAGCAGCTTGAGCAGCGAAAATGAAAAACTGTTTTTT; CDR3aa: CASSLSSENEKLFF; len: 14; v_gene: TRBV5-1; j_gene: TRBJ1-4; abundance: -; d_gene: -
CDR3nt: TGTGCCAGCAGTTTAGGATATCGTGGGAGGGCGAGCGAGCAGTACTTC; CDR3aa: CASSLGYRGRASEQYF; len: 16; v_gene: TRBV12-3/TRBV12-4; j_gene: TRBJ2-7; abundance: few; d_gene: TRBD2